This TCR beta chain was identified in a study of T-cell reconstitution after alpha-beta-depleted transplantation in children. The CDR3 sequence is 11 residues long. Deletions cut 4 bases from V and 9 bases from J, with 8 bases between. CDR1 SGHKS and CDR2 YYEKEE come from the germline V gene (reference sequence). Remarks on this clonotype: Antigen: not known.

It was with unique molecular identifiers that the TCRbeta library was prepared. Via MiXCR, TCRdb re-called the PCR reads, giving one row per CDR3 protein. Of about 540,000 distinct CDR3 sequences listed, approximately 30% are singletons. Whole-study results and caveats: Surviving recipient T cells and thymic progenitors accounted for the high day-60 TCRbeta diversity observed in some patients. By about two months after transplant, alpha-beta T cells reportedly arose from several hundred graft clones that had expanded.

The V gene is TRBV5-5, the J gene TRBJ2-1; maybe TRBD2 (6 bases). Sample: PBMCs, taken before TCRalphabeta/CD19-depleted stem cell transplant. This sequence was found in a boy under two years old with Wiskott-Aldrich syndrome, due to receive a stem cell transplant. CDR3 coding DNA: TGTGCCAGCAGCGCGGGACTTGAGCAGTTCTTC. It is translated as CASSAGLEQFF.